The T cell receptor (beta chain) under discussion was sequenced for a study of T-cell memory formation after mild COVID-19. This clonotype was seen a handful of times. This CDR3 is 16 amino acids long. Trimming pared 0 bases from V and 2 bases from J, leaving 16 bases between. Germline V gives CDR1 DFQATT, CDR2 SNEGSKA (reference sequence). 5'RACE with constant-segment primers yielded barcoded, UMI-tagged TCR alpha and TCR beta cDNA libraries. TCRdb ran MiXCR on the 5' RACE reads and lists one entry per CDR3 protein. The data contain more than 150,000 distinct CDR3 sequences, 9.5% to 13% of them seen just once; the ten biggest clones take up roughly 3.8%.

The clonotype was recovered from a man aged 18 to 29 who had mild COVID-19 (a few samples of this study predate the infection). Cell type and time point are not known. The rearrangement uses TRBV20-1 and TRBJ1-2; D perhaps matches TRBD1 (6 bases). Sequenced: PBMCs or a T cell subset sorted from them (not recorded which). CDR3 bases: TGCAGTGCTAGAGATAGGGCAGGGGCGCTGAACTATGGCTACACCTTC. It translates to CSARDRAGALNYGYTF.